Below, 24 T cell receptor beta chains from the same sample are listed, as sequenced in a study of tumor-infiltrating lymphocytes in primary liver carcinoma. cDNA specific to TCR beta was made from approximately 500 ng of total RNA, with a constant-region primer employed for priming. Libraries of TCR beta came from three nested multiplex PCR rounds with slightly modified ARM-PCR. Rounds one and two of PCR, each of about 10 cycles, were primed with TRBV1-TRBV30 forward primers and a C-beta reverse primer. TCRdb ran MiXCR on the multiplex PCR reads and lists one entry per CDR3 protein. The sample contains approximately 110,000 distinct CDR3 sequences, approximately 70% of which appear only once. DNA and RNA were both co-extracted from approximately 20-30 mg of bulk tissue that had not been sorted. Sequences were obtained from liver tumor tissue from sampling region 1. Subset: tumor region T1, superior pole. The receptors derive from a woman between 55 and 75 years old with primary liver carcinoma and hepatitis B virus infection.

On this clonotype: Mismatch with germline at one junction end may stem from a read error. This chain joins TRBV11-2 and TRBJ2-1; D remains ambiguous. Germline V gene lookup returns CDR1 SGHAT and CDR2 FQNNGV. CDR3 length equals 16 residues. The DNA of the CDR3 is TGTGCCAGCAGCTTACTCCCCCGGACCAGTCGTAATGAGCAGCTCTTC. It translates to CASSLLPRTSRNEQLF. Full variable domain (outside the CDR3, taken from reference TRBV11-2 and TRBJ2-1): EAGVAQSPRYKIIEKRQSVAFWCNPISGHATLYWYQQILGQGPKLLIQFQNNGVVDDSQLPKDRFSAERLKGVDSTLKIQPAKLEDSAVYLCASSLLPRTSRNEQLFGPGTRLTVL.

Points on this clonotype: This may be a read error: a much more frequent sequence differs by one nucleotide. The V and J genes are TRBV6-1 and TRBJ2-7; 13 bases fit TRBD2. Unmatched junction bases numbered 7, after V lost 10 bases and J lost 7 bases. The length of the CDR3 is 13 residues. The germline CDR1 and CDR2 sequences are MNHNS and SASEGT. The DNA of the CDR3 is TGTGCCAATTCACTAGCGGGAGGGCTTGAGCAGTACTTC. It specifies CANSLAGGLEQYF.

V gene TRBV11-2 combines with J gene TRBJ2-2; tentatively, D is TRBD1 (6 bases). CDR3 length equals 15 residues. The V end lost 9 bases, the J end lost 7 bases, and 21 bases lay between the germline ends. From germline, CDR1 is SGHAT and CDR2 FQNNGV. This chain's CDR3 is CASSRISDSIGELFF. DNA for the CDR3: TGTGCCAGTAGCCGAATATCGGACAGCATCGGGGAGCTGTTTTTT.

As concerns this clonotype: The junction differs from germline at one of its ends, possibly a read error. This chain links TRBV4-1 with TRBJ1-1, with D possibly matching TRBD1 (6 bases). Germline V gives CDR1 MGHRA, CDR2 YSYEKL. The CDR3 consists of 12 residues. For the CDR3, the DNA is TGCGCCAGCAGCACAGGGAACATTGAAGCTTTCTTT. This gives the protein CASSTGNIEAFF.

A word on this clonotype: The junction and the germline gene differ at one end; a read error may be behind it. This chain joins TRBV5-1 and TRBJ2-3, with unresolved D. This CDR3 spans 15 amino acids. Per germline, CDR1 SGHRS and CDR2 YFSETQ. Here the CDR3 reads CASSLVVSSTDTQYF. Here the CDR3 DNA reads TGCGCCAGCAGCTTGGTGGTTAGTAGCACAGATACACAGTATTTT.

This clonotype showed up many times. The chain recombines TRBV12-3 or TRBV12-4 with TRBJ2-3; 11 positions match TRBD1. With 6 bases clipped from V and 1 base from J, the junction kept 3 bases outside the gene matches. This CDR3 is 15 amino acids long. In DNA form, the CDR3 reads TGTGCCAGCAGCAGGACAGGGGGCCGCACAGATACGCAGTATTTT. Protein sequence: CASSRTGGRTDTQYF.

Points on this clonotype: This CDR3 fails to terminate in the conserved phenylalanine or tryptophan, so it likely reflects a read error. The chain joins TRBV29-1 to TRBJ2-7; 9 bases agree with TRBD2. Matching the DNA end better, TRBJ2-1 makes the J call doubtful. Germline CDR1 SQVTM, CDR2 ANQGSEA. The CDR3 sequence is 13 residues long. CDR3 sequence (DNA): TGCAGCGAGGGGACTAGCAGCTACAATGAGCAGTTCATC. This translates into CSEGTSSYNEQFI.

This clonotype came up many times. The chain has TRBV12-3 or TRBV12-4 and TRBJ2-5, with 7 nucleotides matching TRBD1. With V trimmed by 5 bases and J by 1 base, 1 base remained unmatched. The CDR3 totals 13 residues. In DNA, the CDR3 is TGTGCCAGCAGTGACAGGGCCCAAGAGACCCAGTACTTC. It encodes CASSDRAQETQYF.

This clonotype was recorded many times. This chain joins TRBV6-5 and TRBJ2-7; D might be TRBD1 (6 bases). Trimming shortened V by 3 bases and J by 1 base, and 10 bases separated the two germline ends. Germline CDR1 reads MNHEY; CDR2 reads SVGAGI. The CDR3 covers 14 residues. The DNA of the CDR3 is TGTGCCAGCAGTTATCGCACAGGGTCCTACGAGCAGTACTTC. Encoded protein: CASSYRTGSYEQYF.

The chain joins TRBV20-1 to TRBJ2-5; 9 bases align to TRBD2. The ends lost 4 bases at V and 5 bases at J; junction bases unmatched: 5. The CDR3 spans 13 residues. Germline V gene data show CDR1 as DFQATT and CDR2 as SNEGSKA (reference sequence). The CDR3 loop reads CSAISGSLETQYF. The CDR3 DNA follows: TGCAGTGCTATTAGCGGGAGTCTGGAGACCCAGTACTTC.

As for this clonotype: One junction end does not reproduce the germline sequence, and a read error may be involved. The chain combines TRBV12-3 or TRBV12-4 with TRBJ1-1; possible D gene TRBD1, 5 bases. The CDR3 is 13 residues long. The chain's CDR3 is CACRKTENTEAFF. CDR3 in DNA: TGTGCCTGCAGAAAGACAGAGAACACTGAAGCTTTCTTT.

This clonotype was seen only a few times. The V call is TRBV29-1, the J call TRBJ1-4; possible D gene TRBD1, 5 bases. CDR1 is SQVTM and CDR2 is ANQGSEA in the germline V gene. Trimming took 7 bases from V and 8 from J, leaving 17 bases between them. The CDR3 is 13 amino acids. The CDR3 nucleotides are TGCAGCGCAACCGGGACGGAGGGAGAAAAACTGTTTTTT. Encoded protein: CSATGTEGEKLFF.

The chain combines TRBV5-1 with TRBJ2-1; D ambiguous. The germline CDR1 and CDR2 sequences are SGHRS and YFSETQ. The CDR3 runs to 18 residues. Between the trimmed V and J ends, which lost 3 bases and 7 bases, there was a span of 26 bases. The CDR3 here is CASSSKATGSPVWNEQFF. CDR3 bases: TGCGCCAGCAGCTCGAAGGCCACCGGCTCACCGGTCTGGAATGAGCAGTTCTTC.

As regards this clonotype: One end of the junction is discordant with germline, which a read error may explain. The chain combines TRBV10-1 with TRBJ2-7, with D possibly being TRBD2 (6 bases). The CDR3 contains 15 residues. The germline gives CDR1 WNHNN, CDR2 SYGVQD (reference sequence). The CDR3 coding sequence is TGCGCCAGCAGTGAGTCGATTAGCGCGGGGTACGGGCAGTACTTC. Translating it yields CASSESISAGYGQYF.

On this clonotype: A clone one base away is much larger, so this may be a read error. The chain uses TRBV29-1 and TRBJ2-1, with 10 bases aligning to TRBD2. After removal of 7 bases from V and 8 bases from J, the junction contained 11 bases not matched to a gene. This CDR3 is built from 14 residues. Germline V gene sequence: CDR1 SQVTM, CDR2 ANQGSEA. As DNA, the CDR3 is TGCAGCGCCTCCCGGCTAGCGGGAGTTGATGAGCAGTTCTTC. Its protein product is CSASRLAGVDEQFF.

A word on this clonotype: A read error may produce the germline difference seen at one junction end. This sequence joins TRBV28 and TRBJ2-7, with 9 bases identical to TRBD1. This CDR3 has 14 amino acids. Germline values: CDR1 MDHEN, CDR2 SYDVKM. The CDR3 DNA follows: TGTGCCAGCAGTTTCTGGGGACAGGGTTACGAGCAGTGCTTC. This sequence encodes CASSFWGQGYEQCF.

Sample share makes this clonotype medium-sized. The chain employs TRBV6-5 and TRBJ2-7; D might be TRBD2 (5 bases). The CDR3 is 12 residues long. CDR1 is MNHEY and CDR2 is SVGAGI in the germline V gene. V lost 5 bases to trimming and J lost 6 bases, with 11 bases between them. Here the CDR3 reads CASSGPGGEQYF. As DNA, the CDR3 is TGTGCCAGCAGTGGCCCAGGAGGCGAGCAGTACTTC.

A few counts support this clonotype. The CDR3 spells CASPTGLAGDSYEQYF. CDR3 in DNA: TGTGCCAGCCCCACGGGGCTAGCGGGAGACTCCTACGAGCAGTACTTC. The chain couples TRBV28 to TRBJ2-7, with 10 bases aligning to TRBD2. V was pared by 8 bases and J by 0 bases, with 10 bases of the junction left unmatched. Germline values: CDR1 MDHEN, CDR2 SYDVKM. This CDR3 has 16 residues.

With regard to this clonotype: Given a much more abundant clone one base away, this may be a read error. This rearrangement joins TRBV6-5 to TRBJ1-2; possibly TRBD1 for D (5 bases). Germline V lookup: CDR1 MNHEY, CDR2 SVGAGI. CDR3 length: 15 amino acids. DNA for the CDR3: TGTGCCAACAGTTACTCGCCCCAGGGTAACTATGGCTACACCTTC. Its translation is CANSYSPQGNYGYTF.

Many counts were recorded for this clonotype. The chain's CDR3 is CASSLSGSNQPQHF. CDR3 nucleotides: TGTGCCAGCAGTTTATCAGGGTCGAATCAGCCCCAGCATTTT. The rearrangement links TRBV12-3 or TRBV12-4 to TRBJ1-5; D possibly corresponds to TRBD1 (5 bases). V was shortened by 2 bases and J by 4 bases, with 9 bases between the two germline ends. The CDR3 consists of 14 residues.

In its sample, this clonotype was seen a few times. This may be a read error, as it is one base from a much larger clone. The chain is built from TRBV7-8 and TRBJ2-3; D gene unclear. The DNA end is more similar to TRBJ1-5, so the J call may be wrong. CDR1 is SGHVS, CDR2 FQNEAQ, per germline. This CDR3 comprises 13 residues. The CDR3 protein is CASSTLGVDTQHF. In DNA form, the CDR3 reads TGTGCCAGCAGCACGCTAGGTGTAGATACGCAGCATTTT.

This clonotype was observed at least ten times. V and J are TRBV5-6 and TRBJ1-1; unclear D gene. Germline-derived CDR1 and CDR2 are SGHDT and YYEEEE. Trimming pared 0 bases from V and 4 bases from J, leaving 10 bases between. The CDR3 length is 14 residues. CDR3 protein: CASSLEGRFTEAFF. The CDR3 region has the DNA TGTGCCAGCAGCTTGGAGGGCAGATTCACTGAAGCTTTCTTT.

With regard to this clonotype: Compared with germline, one end of the junction differs, possibly owing to a read error. The rearrangement joins TRBV11-2 to TRBJ1-6; the D gene is possibly TRBD1 (5 bases). Germline loops: CDR1 SGHAT, CDR2 FQNNGV. The CDR3 runs 16 residues. The CDR3: CAISLVHGTKNPPLHF. CDR3 nucleotides: TGTGCCATCAGCTTAGTTCACGGGACTAAAAATCCACCCCTCCACTTT.

V gene TRBV7-2 combines with J gene TRBJ2-3; possibly TRBD2 for D (5 bases). The ends were cut back, 1 base at V and 6 bases at J, with 17 bases in the middle. CDR1 and CDR2 (germline): SGHTA, FQGNSA. This CDR3 spans 16 amino acids. This chain's CDR3 is CASSLDLAHSRDTQYF. The CDR3 nucleotides are TGTGCCAGCAGCTTAGATCTAGCTCATTCGAGGGATACGCAGTATTTT.